This TCR beta chain comes out of a study of graft-versus-host responses after intestinal transplantation (dated by TCRdb to about 2021). With respect to the entire study: Recipients received multivisceral, liver-intestinal, or isolated intestinal transplants. Anti-thymocyte globulin induction was given to all recipients, followed by maintenance tacrolimus and steroids for about 3 years. After intestinal transplantation, graft-versus-host and host-versus-graft alloreactive T cell clones were followed in the graft, circulation and bone marrow using bulk TCR-beta CDR3 sequencing. Alloreactive clones were identified by sequencing pre-transplant mixed lymphocyte reaction products and comparing these products with unstimulated pre-transplant donor and recipient T cells. Of the roughly 25 intestinal transplant recipients enrolled in the cohort, one of whom was a retransplant, 3 patients without pretransplant specimens were excluded. Donor T cell macrochimerism was defined as a peak of at least 4% donor T cells among recipient peripheral blood mononuclear cells. Rather than going through the commercial service, samples from a few later patients were sequenced in-house on an Illumina MiSeq and processed with MiXCR.

The library was built by means of the immunoSEQ multiplex PCR assay. In most patients, genomic DNA was isolated using the Qiagen DNeasy Blood and Tissue Kit and sent frozen to Adaptive Biotechnologies for TCR sequencing. For most patients, genomic DNA was subjected to high-throughput TCR-beta CDR3 sequencing by Adaptive Biotechnologies. On the study's bioinformatics: Adaptive's ImmunoSEQ software was the source of the TCR sequencing data for 15 to 20 patients, while three other patients were processed with MiXCR and VDJtools. To correct CD4 versus CD8 sorting errors, sequences present in both subsets at a frequency ratio below 5:1 were removed. CDR3 nucleotide sequences shared by donor and recipient were removed because the origin of these sequences could not be assigned. To be classed as alloreactive, a clone needed at least 2-fold expansion over unstimulated cells and a minimum CFSE-low frequency of 0.002% (template counts) or 0.001% (read counts). Clones detected in sequenced pre-transplant spleen, lymph node, or MLR CFSE-low populations of the donor or recipient were defined as mappable. The cumulative frequency of alloreactive clones was calculated as a percentage of all sequences, weighted by copy number. Held by TCRdb, this immuneACCESS table contains in-frame sequences only and omits some clones. Under half of the omission traces to an unresolved V gene where checked; the cause of the rest is unknown. That table gives V, J and clone size, and the DNA gave D and trimming. A total of 80,000 to 100,000 clones appear in this sample, approximately 90% of them only once. Of the sample, around 0.17% is held by the ten largest clones.

The time point label on this specimen signifies: cells obtained before transplantation from donor or recipient. CD3+CD4+ and CD3+CD8+ populations were FACS-sorted from unstimulated pre-transplant donor and recipient cells taken from spleen or lymph nodes. The investigation overall reported the following: In the allografts of patients with donor T cell macrochimerism, GvH to HvG T cell clonal ratios were high. GvH clones were detected in recipient bone marrow, and some appeared earlier in ileal mucosa or blood, consistent with an intestinal mucosal origin. The conclusions were limited by the relatively low number and heterogeneity of the intestinal transplant patients. Early after transplant, declines in HvG clones were associated with peak levels of circulating GvH clones.

Points on this clone: This receptor's antigen is unknown. No much larger clonotype is one base removed from it; base qualities were not supplied.

V is pruned by 6 bases and J by 6 bases, leaving 20 bases of the junction without a gene match. The germline V gene yields MGHRA for CDR1 and YSYEKL for CDR2. The CDR3 runs 19 amino acids, cysteine and phenylalanine included. Only the CDR3 part of the read is kept: 57 bases, read in frame from the first base. The sequencing here drew on unstimulated CD4+ T cells sorted from spleen or lymph node cells, taken before intestinal transplant. The source of this sequence is a human donor who received an intestinal transplant. The receptor chain draws on TRBV4-1 and TRBJ2-1, with TRBD2 matching 10 junction bases. The CDR3 here reads CASRESFLGASGSGNEQFF. DNA sequence: TGCGCCAGCAGAGAGTCTTTCTTGGGGGCTAGCGGGAGTGGCAATGAGCAGTTCTTC.